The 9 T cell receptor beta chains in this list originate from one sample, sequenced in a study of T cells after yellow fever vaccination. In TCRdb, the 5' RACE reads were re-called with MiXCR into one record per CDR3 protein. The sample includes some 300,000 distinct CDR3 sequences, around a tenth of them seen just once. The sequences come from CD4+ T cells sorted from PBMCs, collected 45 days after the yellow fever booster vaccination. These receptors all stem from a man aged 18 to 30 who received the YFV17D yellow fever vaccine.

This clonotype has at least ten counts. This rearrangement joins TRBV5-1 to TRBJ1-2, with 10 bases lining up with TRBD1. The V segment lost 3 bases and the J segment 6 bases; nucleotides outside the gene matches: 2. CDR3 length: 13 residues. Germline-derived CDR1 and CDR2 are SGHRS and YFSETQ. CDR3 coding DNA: TGCGCCAGCAGCTCCGGACAGGGGGATGGCTACACCTTC. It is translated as CASSSGQGDGYTF.

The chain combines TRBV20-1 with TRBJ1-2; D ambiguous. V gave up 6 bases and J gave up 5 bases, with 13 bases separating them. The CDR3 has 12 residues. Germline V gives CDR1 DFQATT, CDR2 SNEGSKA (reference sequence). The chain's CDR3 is CSAPRTAYGYTF. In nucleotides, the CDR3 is TGCAGTGCCCCCCGGACGGCTTATGGCTACACCTTC.

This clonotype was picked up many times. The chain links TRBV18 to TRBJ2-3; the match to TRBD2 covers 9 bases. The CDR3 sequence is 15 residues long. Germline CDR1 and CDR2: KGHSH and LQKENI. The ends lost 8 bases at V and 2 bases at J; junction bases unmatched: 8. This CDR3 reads CASSPAGGTTDTQYF. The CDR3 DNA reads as TGTGCCAGCAGCCCGGCGGGGGGGACCACAGATACGCAGTATTTT.

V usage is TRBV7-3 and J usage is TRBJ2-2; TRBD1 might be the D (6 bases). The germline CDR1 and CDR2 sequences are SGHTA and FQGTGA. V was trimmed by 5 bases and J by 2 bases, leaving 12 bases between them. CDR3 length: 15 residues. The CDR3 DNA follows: TGTGCCAGCAGCCGAACAGGGTCTAACACCGGGGAGCTGTTTTTT. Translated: CASSRTGSNTGELFF.

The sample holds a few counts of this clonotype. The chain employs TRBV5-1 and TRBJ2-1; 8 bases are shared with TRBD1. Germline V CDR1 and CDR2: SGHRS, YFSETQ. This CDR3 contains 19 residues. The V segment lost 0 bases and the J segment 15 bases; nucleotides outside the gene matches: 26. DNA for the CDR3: TGCGCCAGCAGCTTGGGGGACAGGTCCGAGGGAGGACGAGCTGGCGCTTGGTTCTTC. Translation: CASSLGDRSEGGRAGAWFF.

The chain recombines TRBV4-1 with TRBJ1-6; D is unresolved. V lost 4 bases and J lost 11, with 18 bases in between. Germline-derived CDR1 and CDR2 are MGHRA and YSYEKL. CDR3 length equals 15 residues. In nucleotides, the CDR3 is TGCGCCAGCAGCCGTGGGCCTTGGGAAAGGACACCCCTCCACTTT. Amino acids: CASSRGPWERTPLHF.

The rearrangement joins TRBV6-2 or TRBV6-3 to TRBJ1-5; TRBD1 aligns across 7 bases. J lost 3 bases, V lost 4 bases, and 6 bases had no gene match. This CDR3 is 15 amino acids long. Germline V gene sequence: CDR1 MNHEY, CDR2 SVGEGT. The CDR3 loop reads CASSSGTASNQPQHF. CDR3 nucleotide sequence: TGTGCCAGCAGTTCCGGGACAGCCTCCAATCAGCCCCAGCATTTT.

DNA for the CDR3: TGCGCCAGCAGCCCGGAGGGGGCCCGAATATCAAGTTCACCCCTCCACTTT. Its protein is CASSPEGARISSSPLHF. This chain uses TRBV5-1 with TRBJ1-6, with 7 bases fitting TRBD1. Germline loops: CDR1 SGHRS, CDR2 YFSETQ. The CDR3 extends over 17 amino acids. Germline trimming cut 4 bases from V and 9 bases from J; bases unmatched to any gene: 16. The whole variable domain, filled in from reference TRBV5-1 and TRBJ1-6, reads KAGVTQTPRYLIKTRGQQVTLSCSPISGHRSVSWYQQTPGQGLQFLFEYFSETQRNKGNFPGRFSGRQFSNSRSEMNVSTLELGDSALYLCASSPEGARISSSPLHFGNGTRLTVT.

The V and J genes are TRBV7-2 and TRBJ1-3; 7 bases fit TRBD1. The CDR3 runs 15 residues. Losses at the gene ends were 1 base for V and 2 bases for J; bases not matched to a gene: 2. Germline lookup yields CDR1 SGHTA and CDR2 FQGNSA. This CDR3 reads CASSLVGTAGNTIYF. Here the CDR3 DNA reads TGTGCCAGCAGCTTAGTCGGGACAGCTGGAAACACCATATATTTT.